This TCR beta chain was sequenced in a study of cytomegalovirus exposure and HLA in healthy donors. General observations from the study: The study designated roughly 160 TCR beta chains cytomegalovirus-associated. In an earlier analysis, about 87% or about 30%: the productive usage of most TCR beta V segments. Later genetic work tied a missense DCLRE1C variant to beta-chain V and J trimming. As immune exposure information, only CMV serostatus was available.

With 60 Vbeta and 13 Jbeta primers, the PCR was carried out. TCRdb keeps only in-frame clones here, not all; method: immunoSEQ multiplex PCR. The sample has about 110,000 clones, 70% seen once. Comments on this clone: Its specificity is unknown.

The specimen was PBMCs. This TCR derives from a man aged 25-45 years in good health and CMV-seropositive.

The CDR3, as DNA: TGTGCCTGGAGTGTACACCCCCACGGCTACACCTTC. It codes for CAWSVHPHGYTF. The V gene is TRBV30, the J gene TRBJ1-2; D not certain. V lost 0 bases and J lost 8, with 10 bases in between. Germline V lookup: CDR1 GTSNPN, CDR2 SVGIG (reference sequence). The length of the CDR3 is 12 residues.